The clone carrying this TCR beta chain was observed a handful of times. This sample stems from a study of blood T cell repertoires in COVID-19. As for the study in general: T cells, B-cell-depleted T cells, or PBMCs provided the cDNA or gDNA that served as material.

TCRdb keeps only in-frame clones here, not all; method: immunoSEQ multiplex PCR. The sample has some 150,000 clones, over 80% seen once. This CDR3 is 16 amino acids long. V was cut by 0 bases and J by 3 bases, with 12 bases left in between. Germline V lookup: CDR1 MNHEY, CDR2 SVGAGI. The material sequenced was peripheral blood. This clonotype was obtained from a woman in her seventies with acute or convalescent COVID-19. The V call is TRBV6-5, the J call TRBJ2-1; a weak D match, TRBD2 (5 bases). CDR3 DNA: TGTGCCAGCAGTTACTCGGCGGGCTCGCTCTACAATGAGCAGTTCTTC. Its protein is CASSYSAGSLYNEQFF.